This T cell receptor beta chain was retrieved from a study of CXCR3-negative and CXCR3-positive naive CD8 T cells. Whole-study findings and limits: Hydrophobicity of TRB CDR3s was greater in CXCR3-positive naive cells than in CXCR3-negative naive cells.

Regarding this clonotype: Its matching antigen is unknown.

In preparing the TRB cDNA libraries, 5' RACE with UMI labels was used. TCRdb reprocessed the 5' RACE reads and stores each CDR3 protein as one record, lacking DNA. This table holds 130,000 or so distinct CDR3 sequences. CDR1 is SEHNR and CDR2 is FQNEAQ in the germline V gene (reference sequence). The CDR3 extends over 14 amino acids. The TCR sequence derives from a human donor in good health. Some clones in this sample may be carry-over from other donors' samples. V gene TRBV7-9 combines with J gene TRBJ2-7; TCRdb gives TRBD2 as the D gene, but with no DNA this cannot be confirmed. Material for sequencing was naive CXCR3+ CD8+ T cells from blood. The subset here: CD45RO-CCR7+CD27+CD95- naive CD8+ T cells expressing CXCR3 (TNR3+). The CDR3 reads CASSLETAAYEQYF.